This T cell receptor (beta chain) was sequenced in a study of cytomegalovirus exposure and HLA in healthy donors. Trimming cost V 0 bases and J 7 bases; bases outside gene matches: 5. CDR3 length: 14 amino acids. Germline V gene data show CDR1 as SGDLS and CDR2 as YYNGEE. Remarks on this clone: As yet, its antigen is unknown.

Whole-study findings and limits: The authors assumed roughly uniform sequencing depth across donors for presence/absence analyses. DRB1 showed the most TCR associations and HLA-C the fewest in a later analysis, as rates varied by HLA locus. Later analysis identified a missense DCLRE1C variant that was linked to TCR beta V- and J-gene trimming.

Vbeta (60) and Jbeta (13) primers were used in the PCR. Assay: immunoSEQ multiplex PCR; the TCRdb copy retains only in-frame clones and omits some. The repertoire includes about 150,000 clones, about 74% of them detected once, and about 13% sits in the top ten. The chain recombines TRBV9 with TRBJ1-2, with 8 bases that match TRBD1. Specimen: PBMCs. The source is a man in his forties in good health and CMV-seropositive. The CDR3, as DNA: TGTGCCAGCAGCGTAGATTGGACAGGGTTTGGCTACACCTTC. Protein: CASSVDWTGFGYTF.